The source of this T cell receptor (beta chain) is a study of cytomegalovirus exposure and HLA in healthy donors. Study-wide results and limits: It was about 150 TCR beta chains that were listed as cytomegalovirus-associated.

Sequencing was performed with immunoSEQ multiplex PCR; in TCRdb, only in-frame clones are kept and a portion is missing. Among about 130,000 clones, 75% to 90% were seen once, and the ten largest hold 1.1%. The donors were part of the 120-subject validation cohort, which stood apart from the roughly 670-subject first cohort. The V gene lost 4 bases and the J gene lost 3 bases, with 4 bases spanning the gap. Germline V lookup: CDR1 SGDLS, CDR2 YYNGEE. This CDR3 comprises 11 residues. This clone has only a few counts. Its matching antigen is unknown. This clonotype was sampled from a woman younger than 35 in good health and CMV-seronegative. J is TRBJ1-1 and V is TRBV9, with D unresolved. Sequencing was carried out using PBMCs. CDR3 sequence (DNA): TGTGCCAGCAGCCCGTACACTGAAGCTTTCTTT. The encoded protein is CASSPYTEAFF.